A selection of T cell receptor beta chains follows, all from one sample in a study of cytomegalovirus exposure and HLA in healthy donors. Method: immunoSEQ multiplex PCR; TCRdb's copy keeps in-frame clones and lacks some. The table includes fewer than 150,000 clones, 60% to 80% detected once. Sequenced material: PBMCs. These receptors were obtained from a man aged 25-45 years in good health and CMV-seronegative. The CDR3 runs from the conserved cysteine through the conserved F or W. Fields, in order: V gene, clone size, D gene, J gene, CDR3 DNA, CDR3 protein. D genes are given only for firm matches. Rows may omit the clone size; those that give it use once, few, many or a size class.

TRBV2	.	.	TRBJ1-4	TGTGCCAGCAGGGACGGGGCAACTAATGAAAAACTGTTTTTT	CASRDGATNEKLFF
TRBV28	.	.	TRBJ2-3	TGTGCCAGCAGTAAGGACACTTTCACAGATACGCAGTATTTT	CASSKDTFTDTQYF
TRBV5-1	.	TRBD1	TRBJ1-1	TGCGCCAGCAGAGCTGGGACAGGGTACATGAACACTGAAGCTTTCTTT	CASRAGTGYMNTEAFF
TRBV7-9	.	.	TRBJ2-3	TGTGCCAGCAGCCCCCGGGGCGGGACGGAAACGCAGTATTTT	CASSPRGGTETQYF
TRBV6-1	few	.	TRBJ1-2	TGTGCCAGCAGTGAAGCGGGGCTCGGCCGAAACTATGGCTACACCTTC	CASSEAGLGRNYGYTF
TRBV10-3	.	TRBD1	TRBJ2-4	TGTGCCATCGGGACAGGAGATATAGCCAAAAACATTCAGTACTTC	CAIGTGDIAKNIQYF
TRBV19	.	.	TRBJ2-1	TGTGCCAGTAGTATTGGAGGGATCCGCAATGAGCAGTTCTTC	CASSIGGIRNEQFF
TRBV28	once	.	TRBJ1-1	TGTGCCAGCAGTTCCTCCTCGGGACACTTCATGAACACTGAAGCTTTCTTT	CASSSSSGHFMNTEAFF
TRBV5-1	.	.	TRBJ2-3	TGCGCCAGCAGCTCCCTCACAGATACGCAGTATTTT	CASSSLTDTQYF
TRBV5-1	.	.	TRBJ2-2	TGCGCCAGCAGCTTACAGGACACCGGGGAGCTGTTTTTT	CASSLQDTGELFF
TRBV30	few	.	TRBJ1-3	TGTGCCTGGAGTCCCCTCCGACCCGGGTGGGGAAACACCATATATTTT	CAWSPLRPGWGNTIYF
TRBV5-1	.	TRBD2	TRBJ2-1	TGCGCCAGCAGCTTGAACTGGGCTAGCGGGATCAATGAGCAGTTCTTC	CASSLNWASGINEQFF
TRBV28	.	TRBD1	TRBJ2-1	TGTGCCAGCAATTCGGGTCCTCCAGGGGGTTTCGATGAGCAGTTCTTC	CASNSGPPGGFDEQFF
TRBV19	.	.	TRBJ2-1	TGTGCCAGTAGTATAGACCGGAATGAGCAGTTCTTC	CASSIDRNEQFF
TRBV19	few	.	TRBJ2-7	TGTGCCAGTAGCACGGGACATACGAACTACGAGCAGTACTTC	CASSTGHTNYEQYF
TRBV27	.	.	TRBJ1-1	TGTGCCAGCAGGAAGGCACAAGCGGAGAACACTGAAGCTTTCTTT	CASRKAQAENTEAFF